The 10 T cell receptor beta chains given below trace back to one sample, sequenced in a study of radiotherapy plus CTLA-4 blockade in lung cancer. Produced via immunoSEQ multiplex PCR; TCRdb's table is partial and in-frame only. Of about 82,000 clones listed, less than 80% are singletons. Specimen: peripheral blood, collected from a patient treated with radiotherapy plus ipilimumab. These receptors originate from a human donor with non-small cell lung cancer that progressed on radiotherapy plus ipilimumab.

V is TRBV29-1 and J is TRBJ2-2; TRBD2 is a possible D gene (7 bases). Germline loops: CDR1 SQVTM, CDR2 ANQGSEA. Trimming shortened V by 6 bases and J by 7 bases, and 18 bases separated the two germline ends. The CDR3 is 14 amino acids. The CDR3 loop reads CSVTRGGAVGELFF. The CDR3 DNA is TGCAGCGTCACTAGGGGGGGCGCGGTCGGGGAGCTGTTTTTT.

V usage is TRBV6-5 and J usage is TRBJ2-5; no reliable D call. Per the germline V gene, CDR1 is MNHEY and CDR2 is SVGAGI. CDR3 length equals 14 residues. The germline V and J ends were trimmed by 0 bases and 2 bases, with 7 bases remaining between them. This chain's CDR3 is CASSYSWGQETQYF. The CDR3 DNA reads TGTGCCAGCAGTTACTCTTGGGGTCAAGAGACCCAGTACTTC.

The rearrangement links TRBV9 to TRBJ2-1; 9 bases are a match to TRBD1. This CDR3 is built from 15 residues. V was clipped by 5 bases and J by 2 bases; unmatched bases: 5. CDR1 and CDR2 from the germline V gene are SGDLS and YYNGEE. The CDR3 loop reads CASREGQGPYNEQFF. CDR3 coding DNA: TGTGCCAGCAGAGAGGGACAGGGACCCTACAATGAGCAGTTCTTC.

The chain uses TRBV5-1 and TRBJ2-1; D may correspond to TRBD1 or TRBD2 (5 bases each). Germline assignment: CDR1 SGHRS and CDR2 YFSETQ. The CDR3 length is 16 residues. V gave up 0 bases and J gave up 7 bases, with 17 bases separating them. CDR3 amino acids: CASSLARDQRVNEQFF. The CDR3 bases are TGCGCCAGCAGCTTGGCCCGGGACCAGCGCGTAAATGAGCAGTTCTTC.

The rearrangement joins TRBV7-3 to TRBJ2-1, with 10 bases lining up with TRBD2. V dropped 1 base and J dropped 0; count of bases not matched to a gene: 12. CDR3 length: 20 amino acids. Germline CDR1 and CDR2: SGHTA and FQGTGA. The CDR3 sequence is CASSLIPTRASGGSYNEQFF. For the CDR3, the DNA is TGTGCCAGCAGCTTAATACCCACTCGGGCTAGCGGGGGCTCCTACAATGAGCAGTTCTTC.

The chain joins TRBV29-1 to TRBJ2-1; 9 bases agree with TRBD1. Losses at the gene ends were 2 bases for V and 8 bases for J; bases not matched to a gene: 10. Germline CDR1 is SQVTM and CDR2 is ANQGSEA. The CDR3 is 15 residues long. The CDR3 nucleotides read TGCAGCGTTGAAAGGGGGGACAGGGCAATCTATGAGCAGTTCTTC. Translation gives CSVERGDRAIYEQFF.

This clone was detected only a few times. The chain combines TRBV28 with TRBJ2-7, with D uncertain. The CDR3 contains 11 residues. Germline loops: CDR1 MDHEN, CDR2 SYDVKM. V was clipped by 2 bases and J by 5 bases, with 4 bases between them. CDR3 DNA sequence: TGTGCCAGCAGTTTAAGGGACGAGCAGTACTTC. This gives the protein CASSLRDEQYF.

This clone was found a few times. One junction end does not reproduce the germline sequence, and a read error may be involved. The genes are TRBV13 and TRBJ2-4; tentatively, D is TRBD2 (5 bases). In germline, CDR1 is PRHDT, CDR2 FYEKMQ (reference sequence). CDR3 length equals 14 residues. CDR3 sequence: CASSLERERVPNDF. CDR3 nucleotide sequence: TGTGCCAGCAGCTTAGAACGAGAGAGGGTCCCTAACGACTTC.

This chain links TRBV29-1 with TRBJ2-3, with TRBD1 as a possible D gene (6 bases). V dropped 0 bases and J dropped 3 bases, with 13 bases sitting between them. Per the germline V gene, CDR1 is SQVTM and CDR2 is ANQGSEA. The CDR3 is 15 amino acids. In nucleotides, the CDR3 is TGCAGCGTTGAAGATCGGGCCAGGGGTACAGATACGCAGTATTTT. Protein sequence: CSVEDRARGTDTQYF.

A remark on this clone: One junction end disagrees with the germline gene, perhaps due to a read error. The chain combines TRBV4-1 with TRBJ1-2; D is unresolved. The CDR3 totals 14 residues. Germline V lookup: CDR1 MGHRA, CDR2 YSYEKL. This chain's CDR3 is CASSPSTQDPPLVF. The DNA of the CDR3 is TGCGCCAGCAGCCCCTCAACCCAGGACCCCCCACTAGTCTTC.